These 28 T cell receptor beta chains were all obtained from the same sample, sequenced in a study of CD8+ T cells in alopecia areata. The treatment was: oral pan-JAK inhibitor, 5-10 mg twice daily. cDNA serving as the sequencing template came from extracted, reverse transcribed RNA. The data were produced by immunoSEQ multiplex PCR, yet TCRdb's version contains in-frame clones alone and is incomplete. Counted here are about 250,000 clones, 60% occurring once; the ten biggest clones make up roughly 0.88%. The sample here was CD4+ T cells sorted from blood, taken around week 53, from a patient treated with tofacitinib. All receptors derive from a human donor with alopecia areata.

This clone was seen a few times. The rearrangement joins TRBV30 to TRBJ1-2; 8 nucleotides match TRBD1. V lost 3 bases, J lost 4 bases, and 10 bases stayed unmatched. Germline CDR1 GTSNPN, CDR2 SVGIG (reference sequence). The CDR3 is 15 residues long. CDR3 nucleotide sequence: TGTGCCTGGAGGGACAGGGTGAATCCCCTCTATGGCTACACCTTC. Protein: CAWRDRVNPLYGYTF. The complete variable domain, with remaining parts taken from reference TRBV30 and TRBJ1-2, reads SQTIHQWPATLVQPVGSPLSLECTVEGTSNPNLYWYRQAAGRGLQLLFYSVGIGQISSEVPQNLSASRPQDRQFILSSKKLLLSDSGFYLCAWRDRVNPLYGYTFGSGTRLTVV.

This chain connects TRBV19 to TRBJ1-5; 7 nucleotides align to TRBD1. CDR3 size: 18 residues. V trimming: 5 bases; J trimming: 2 bases; junction bases outside the gene matches: 15. Germline CDR1 LNHDA, CDR2 SQIVND (reference sequence). The CDR3 nucleotides are TGTGCCAGTAGTTCGGACAGGTTGAGATCGTTTGGCAATCAGCCCCAGCATTTT. It codes for CASSSDRLRSFGNQPQHF.

The chain employs TRBV4-3 and TRBJ2-3; TRBD1 might be the D (6 bases). Per germline, CDR1 LGHNA and CDR2 YSLEER. The CDR3 runs 14 residues. Trimming removed 3 bases from V and 0 bases from J, with 7 bases in between. Here the CDR3 DNA reads TGCGCCAGCAGCCACCAGGGGAGCACAGATACGCAGTATTTT. Amino acid sequence: CASSHQGSTDTQYF.

Turning to this clone: Other DNA sequences in the sample encode the same CDR3. This rearrangement joins TRBV30 to TRBJ1-5; D unresolved. The CDR3 runs to 13 residues. The germline V gene encodes CDR1 GTSNPN and CDR2 SVGIG (reference sequence). V lost 0 bases and J lost 0, with 3 bases in between. CDR3 bases: TGTGCCTGGAGTGTATCTAGCAATCAGCCCCAGCATTTT. Translating it yields CAWSVSSNQPQHF.

The CDR3 DNA follows: TGTGCCTGGAGTGTACGGGACAGGAGAATGAACACTGAAGCTTTCTTT. It yields the protein CAWSVRDRRMNTEAFF. The V gene is TRBV30, the J gene TRBJ1-1; 8 bases match TRBD1. Germline CDR1 GTSNPN, CDR2 SVGIG (reference sequence). The CDR3 has 16 amino acids. The V segment lost 0 bases and the J segment 0 bases; nucleotides outside the gene matches: 6.

CDR3: CSVEGTASDNEQFF. CDR3 sequence (DNA): TGCAGCGTTGAAGGGACGGCCAGCGACAATGAGCAGTTCTTC. The J gene is TRBJ2-1, the V gene TRBV29-1; D is uncertain. This CDR3 is 14 amino acids long. V gave up 1 base and J gave up 5 bases, with 12 bases separating them. Germline CDR1 SQVTM, CDR2 ANQGSEA.

The V call is TRBV7-2, the J call TRBJ2-1; 10 nucleotides line up with TRBD2. CDR1 is SGHTA, CDR2 FQGNSA, per germline. This CDR3 contains 17 residues. V trimming: 5 bases; J trimming: 4 bases; junction bases outside the gene matches: 11. The CDR3, as DNA: TGTGCCAGCAGCCCCTTATTCAGCGGGGGGGCTTACAATGAGCAGTTCTTC. Translated: CASSPLFSGGAYNEQFF. Together with reference TRBV7-2 and TRBJ2-1, the CDR3 gives the full variable domain: GAGVSQSPSNKVTEKGKDVELRCDPISGHTALYWYRQSLGQGLEFLIYFQGNSAPDKSGLPSDRFSAERTGGSVSTLTIQRTQQEDSAVYLCASSPLFSGGAYNEQFFGPGTRLTVL.

The CDR3 DNA reads as TGTGCCAGCAGTTACTCCCAGGCTGGAAACACCATATATTTT. The encoded protein is CASSYSQAGNTIYF. V usage is TRBV6-5 and J usage is TRBJ1-3; D remains ambiguous. CDR1 is MNHEY and CDR2 is SVGAGI in the germline V gene. V lost 0 bases and J 2 bases, leaving 5 bases between the germline ends. The CDR3 contains 14 residues.

V gene TRBV29-1 combines with J gene TRBJ1-4; D is unresolved. V shed 4 bases and J shed 5 bases, with 17 bases lying between them. This CDR3 spans 15 amino acids. Germline V gene lookup returns CDR1 SQVTM and CDR2 ANQGSEA. The CDR3 DNA reads TGCAGCGTTGTAGAGGAGTATGATTCAAATGAAAAACTGTTTTTT. Protein: CSVVEEYDSNEKLFF. Using reference TRBV29-1 and TRBJ1-4 for the parts outside the CDR3, the full variable domain is SAVISQKPSRDICQRGTSLTIQCQVDSQVTMMFWYRQQPGQSLTLIATANQGSEATYESGFVIDKFPISRPNLTFSTLTVSNMSPEDSSIYLCSVVEEYDSNEKLFFGSGTQLSVL.

V usage is TRBV21-1 and J usage is TRBJ1-6; TRBD1, the D gene given by the table, was not confirmed from the DNA. TRBV21-1 is marked as a pseudogene. The CDR3 is 16 amino acids. The CDR3 is CASSKVETGHNSPLHF. The DNA of the CDR3 is TGTGCCAGCAGCAAAGTAGAGACAGGGCATAATTCACCCCTCCACTTT.

The V call is TRBV27, the J call TRBJ2-5, with D possibly called TRBD1 or TRBD2 (7 bases each). The V end lost 6 bases, the J end lost 3 bases, and 14 bases lay between the germline ends. CDR3 length equals 14 residues. Germline-derived CDR1 and CDR2 are MNHEY and SMNVEV (reference sequence). The chain's CDR3 is CASSPQGGEETQYF. DNA for the CDR3: TGTGCCAGCAGCCCTCAGGGGGGGGAAGAGACCCAGTACTTC.

This clone was counted a few times. The sample carries other DNA sequences with the same CDR3. This chain connects TRBV29-1 to TRBJ2-7; 11 bases are a match to TRBD2. V was pared by 7 bases and J by 6 bases, with 5 bases of the junction left unmatched. Germline loops: CDR1 SQVTM, CDR2 ANQGSEA. CDR3 size: 12 residues. CDR3 nucleotide sequence: TGCAGCGCCGCTAGCGGGGGGATCGAGCAGTACTTC. Translated, it gives CSAASGGIEQYF.

The chain employs TRBV9 and TRBJ2-7; D not certain. Trimming shortened V by 0 bases and J by 2 bases, and 9 bases separated the two germline ends. The CDR3 is made up of 14 amino acids. Germline V gene lookup returns CDR1 SGDLS and CDR2 YYNGEE. The CDR3, as DNA: TGTGCCAGCAGCGTAGCGGCTAACACCTACGAGCAGTACTTC. Its protein is CASSVAANTYEQYF.

The chain couples TRBV29-1 to TRBJ2-5; 10 nucleotides match TRBD2. Unmatched junction bases numbered 3, after V lost 3 bases and J lost 5 bases. CDR3 size: 13 residues. The germline V gene encodes CDR1 SQVTM and CDR2 ANQGSEA. DNA for the CDR3: TGCAGCGTTGATAAGACTAGCGGGGAGACCCAGTACTTC. Its translation is CSVDKTSGETQYF.

This clone was seen only a few times. The V gene is TRBV30, the J gene TRBJ1-2; TRBD1 is a possible D gene (5 bases). Trimming cost V 2 bases and J 0 bases, with 7 bases left between them. The germline V gene encodes CDR1 GTSNPN and CDR2 SVGIG (reference sequence). CDR3 length equals 13 residues. The CDR3 spells CAWSRQPNYGYTF. As DNA, the CDR3 is TGTGCCTGGAGTCGACAGCCTAACTATGGCTACACCTTC.

The chain employs TRBV30 and TRBJ2-2, with D tentatively TRBD1 (5 bases). Germline-derived CDR1 and CDR2 are GTSNPN and SVGIG (reference sequence). The germline V and J ends were trimmed by 4 bases and 0 bases, with 12 bases remaining between them. The CDR3 contains 15 residues. In DNA form, the CDR3 reads TGTGCCTGGAAGGGGCAGGCGACGAACACCGGGGAGCTGTTTTTT. Protein: CAWKGQATNTGELFF.

V is TRBV25-1 and J is TRBJ2-2; no clear D gene. This CDR3 region has 15 residues. Germline V gives CDR1 MGHDK, CDR2 SYGVNS. Trimming stripped 3 bases from V and 7 bases from J, with 15 bases between. The CDR3 loop reads CASSEPAFGIGELFF. DNA of the CDR3: TGTGCCAGCAGTGAGCCAGCCTTTGGGATCGGGGAGCTGTTTTTT.

A few counts support this clone. This chain uses TRBV6-5 with TRBJ2-7; D might be TRBD1 or TRBD2, each matching 5 bases. Germline V gene sequence: CDR1 MNHEY, CDR2 SVGAGI. Deletions cut 5 bases from V and 6 bases from J, with 14 bases between. The CDR3 is 13 residues long. The CDR3 coding sequence is TGTGCCAGCAGTACAAACCCAGGGACCGAGCAGTACTTC. This translates into CASSTNPGTEQYF.

This chain joins TRBV6-6 and TRBJ2-7, with 8 positions matching TRBD1. The CDR3 runs 13 residues. V shed 7 bases and J 4 bases; nucleotides not matched to a gene: 6. Germline lookup yields CDR1 MNHNY and CDR2 SVGAGI (reference sequence). CDR3: CASIGDRRYEQYF. The CDR3 bases are TGTGCCAGCATCGGGGACAGGAGGTACGAGCAGTACTTC.

CDR3 amino acids: CAWSPPQNTEAFF. The CDR3, as DNA: TGTGCCTGGAGTCCCCCCCAGAACACTGAAGCTTTCTTT. The gene calls are TRBV30 and TRBJ1-1; D unclear. The V gene's germline CDR1 is GTSNPN and CDR2 SVGIG (reference sequence). The CDR3 covers 13 residues. V gave up 2 bases and J gave up 1 base, with 8 bases separating them.

The gene calls are TRBV7-6 and TRBJ2-5, with 8 nucleotides matching TRBD1. The J segment lost 1 base and the V segment lost 4 bases, leaving 2 bases of the junction unmatched. The length of the CDR3 is 14 residues. The germline V gene has CDR1 SGHVS and CDR2 FNYEAQ. This CDR3 reads CASSSGQGQETQYF. In nucleotides, the CDR3 is TGTGCCAGCAGCTCCGGACAGGGCCAAGAGACCCAGTACTTC.

The chain recombines TRBV7-9 with TRBJ1-4, with D unclear. V dropped 5 bases and J dropped 7 bases, with 2 bases sitting between them. The CDR3 sequence is 10 residues long. Germline CDR1 reads SEHNR; CDR2 reads FQNEAQ (reference sequence). This chain's CDR3 is CASSGEKLFF. CDR3 in DNA: TGTGCCAGCAGCGGTGAAAAACTGTTTTTT.

The chain combines TRBV6-6 with TRBJ2-3; 8 bases match TRBD2. CDR1 MNHNY and CDR2 SVGAGI come from the germline V gene (reference sequence). This CDR3 contains 12 residues. The V and J ends lost 8 bases and 8 bases, in that order; junction bases with no gene match: 6. DNA for the CDR3: TGTGCCAGCGGACAACTAGCGGCTACGCAGTATTTT. Translated, it gives CASGQLAATQYF.

This rearrangement joins TRBV5-1 to TRBJ1-5; tentative D call: TRBD1 (6 bases). This CDR3 is built from 16 residues. Trimming took 4 bases from V and 6 from J, leaving 20 bases between them. CDR1 and CDR2 from the germline V gene are SGHRS and YFSETQ. The CDR3 reads CASSERPTGWGQPQHF. The CDR3 DNA follows: TGCGCCAGCAGCGAAAGACCGACAGGCTGGGGTCAGCCCCAGCATTTT. The whole variable domain, remainder taken from reference TRBV5-1 and TRBJ1-5, is KAGVTQTPRYLIKTRGQQVTLSCSPISGHRSVSWYQQTPGQGLQFLFEYFSETQRNKGNFPGRFSGRQFSNSRSEMNVSTLELGDSALYLCASSERPTGWGQPQHFGDGTRLSIL.

The CDR3 DNA reads TGTGCCAGCAGTTTAACGGCTAGCGGGAACACAGATACGCAGTATTTT. Translating gives CASSLTASGNTDTQYF. V usage is TRBV27 and J usage is TRBJ2-3; 9 bases agree with TRBD2. The CDR3 has 16 residues. V gave up 2 bases and J gave up 2 bases; unmatched junction bases: 5. Germline loops: CDR1 MNHEY, CDR2 SMNVEV (reference sequence).

This clone was picked up a small number of times. This rearrangement joins TRBV18 to TRBJ1-2, with a possible D match to TRBD1 (6 bases). The V gene lost 3 bases and the J gene lost 3 bases, with 14 bases spanning the gap. The CDR3 runs 15 residues. Germline lookup yields CDR1 KGHSH and CDR2 LQKENI. This CDR3 reads CASSPRGGSDYGYTF. CDR3 DNA sequence: TGTGCCAGCTCACCGCGAGGGGGTAGTGACTATGGCTACACCTTC.

V is TRBV5-1 and J is TRBJ2-3; no clear D gene. Trimming removed 0 bases at V and 4 bases at J, with 12 bases between. Germline V lookup: CDR1 SGHRS, CDR2 YFSETQ. The CDR3 loop spans 15 amino acids. The CDR3 DNA reads as TGCGCCAGCAGCTTGGAGGGATTAGAGGCAGATACGCAGTATTTT. This sequence encodes CASSLEGLEADTQYF.

This clone was counted only a few times. The CDR3 nucleotides read TGTGCCAGCACACAGGACCATTCACCCCTCCACTTT. Translated, it gives CASTQDHSPLHF. The chain combines TRBV6-5 with TRBJ1-6; a weak D match, TRBD1 (5 bases). The CDR3 consists of 12 residues. V lost 7 bases to trimming and J lost 8 bases, with 9 bases between them. From germline, CDR1 is MNHEY and CDR2 SVGAGI.